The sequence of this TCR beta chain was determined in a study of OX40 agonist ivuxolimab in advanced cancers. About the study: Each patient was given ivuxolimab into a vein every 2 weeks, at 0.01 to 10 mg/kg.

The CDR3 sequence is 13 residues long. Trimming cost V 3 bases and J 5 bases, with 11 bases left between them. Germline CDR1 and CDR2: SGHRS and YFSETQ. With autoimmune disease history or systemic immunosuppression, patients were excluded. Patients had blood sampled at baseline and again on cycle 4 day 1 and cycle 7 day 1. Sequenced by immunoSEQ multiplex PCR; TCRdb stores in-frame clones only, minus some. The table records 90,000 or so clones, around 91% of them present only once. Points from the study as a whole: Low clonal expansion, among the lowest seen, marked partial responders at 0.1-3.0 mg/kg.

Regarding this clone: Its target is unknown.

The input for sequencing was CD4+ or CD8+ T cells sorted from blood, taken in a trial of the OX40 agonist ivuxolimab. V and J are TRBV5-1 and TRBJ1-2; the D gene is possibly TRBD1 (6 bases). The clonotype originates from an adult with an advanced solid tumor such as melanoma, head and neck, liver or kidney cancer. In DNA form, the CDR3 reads TGCGCCAGCAGCTCACAGGGAGGGTATGGCTACACCTTC. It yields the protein CASSSQGGYGYTF. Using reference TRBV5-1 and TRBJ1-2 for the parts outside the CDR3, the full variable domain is KAGVTQTPRYLIKTRGQQVTLSCSPISGHRSVSWYQQTPGQGLQFLFEYFSETQRNKGNFPGRFSGRQFSNSRSEMNVSTLELGDSALYLCASSSQGGYGYTFGSGTRLTVV.